This TCR beta chain was observed in a study of CD8 T cells in Susac syndrome. Reverse transcription of about 0.45 to 1 ug RNA was performed with random hexamers. TCRdb used MiXCR to reprocess the immunoSEQ multiplex PCR reads, holding one entry per CDR3 protein. There are a few hundred thousand distinct CDR3 sequences in the sample; approximately 92% occur only once, and around 0.067% lies in the top ten. Per germline, CDR1 KGHDR and CDR2 SFDVKD. The J segment lost 5 bases and the V segment lost 1 base, leaving 5 bases of the junction unmatched. The CDR3 is 15 residues long. This TCR was recovered from a human donor with multiple sclerosis. The sample consisted of CD4+ T cells from PBMCs. This chain joins TRBV24-1 and TRBJ2-3; 7 nucleotides match TRBD2. CDR3: CATSDFWGGRDTQYF. The DNA of the CDR3 is TGTGCCACCAGTGATTTCTGGGGGGGGAGAGATACGCAGTATTTT.